The TCR beta chain under discussion was sequenced for a study of T-cell memory formation after mild COVID-19. This clonotype was seen a handful of times. Its antigen remains unidentified. TCRdb reprocessed the 5' RACE reads via MiXCR and lists one record per CDR3 protein. Of approximately 240,000 distinct CDR3 sequences listed, 15% to 20% were seen once; the top ten hold around 3.7%. Study-level findings and limits: For contracting clones, CD4+ ones sat mainly in CM and EM, CD8+ in EMRA.

The receptor was derived from a man between 18 and 29 years old who had mild COVID-19 (a few samples of this study predate the infection). Cell type and time point are not known. The sequenced sample was PBMCs or a T cell subset sorted from them (not recorded which).

The CDR3 DNA reads as TGTGCCAGCCAGTGGGACCGGACTAACTATGGCTACACCTTC. Translation: CASQWDRTNYGYTF. This sequence joins TRBV12-3 or TRBV12-4 and TRBJ1-2; tentatively, D is TRBD1 (5 bases). The V end was cut by 8 bases, the J end by 0 bases, with 13 bases between. The CDR3 spans 14 residues.